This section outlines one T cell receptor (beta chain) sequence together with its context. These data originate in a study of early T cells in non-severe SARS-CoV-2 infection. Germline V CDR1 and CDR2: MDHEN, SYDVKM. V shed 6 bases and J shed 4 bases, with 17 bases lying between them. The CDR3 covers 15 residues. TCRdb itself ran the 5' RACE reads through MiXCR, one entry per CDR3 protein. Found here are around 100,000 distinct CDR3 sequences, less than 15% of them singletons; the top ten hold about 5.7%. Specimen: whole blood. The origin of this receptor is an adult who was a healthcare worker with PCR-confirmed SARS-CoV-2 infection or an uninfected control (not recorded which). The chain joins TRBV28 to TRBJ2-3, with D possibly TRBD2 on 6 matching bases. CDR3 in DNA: TGTGCCAGCAGAACCGGGAGCGGGCTGGCAGATACGCAGTATTTT. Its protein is CASRTGSGLADTQYF.